This T cell receptor (beta chain) was recovered during a study of identical twins (TCRdb year 2016). With regard to the full study: To test whether fetal clonotypes persist, the study used deep sequencing on TCR alpha and beta repertoires from monozygotic twins, unrelated adults of various ages, and cord blood. Replicate twin experiments were performed at different times using different library preparation protocols to rule out contamination. The research as a whole found: Out-of-frame TCR alpha sequences shared between twins showed an excess of low generation-probability sequences compared with coincidental sharing between unrelated individuals. Invariant T cells such as MAIT and iNKT could partly confound zero-insertion analyses, though diverse VJ usage argued against this for most clonotypes. Out-of-frame TCR alpha sharing in monozygotic twins was systematically underestimated by recombination models, whereas sharing between unrelated individuals was in agreement with the recombination models. The excess sharing between twins in beta out-of-frame sequences was weaker because fewer shared sequences reduced the signal-to-noise ratio. Fewer insertions were carried by abundant cord blood beta clonotypes, a similar but weaker trend appeared in young adult naive repertoires, and no such trend appeared in memory repertoires. Because the same donors could not be followed over many years, the conclusions depended on cross-sectional statistical analysis.

Only healthy Caucasian donors were included. The researchers also sequenced three unrelated adults who were not twins: a male aged 18 to 30, a male aged 50 to 59, and a female aged 50 to 59. Miltenyi CD45RO+ enrichment and human naive T-cell isolation kits were used to isolate memory (CD45RO+) and naive T cells from PBMC. Library preparation was by 5' RACE. Sequenced using an Illumina HiSeq 2000. Template switching added a universal primer binding site, and the final cDNA carried a unique molecular identifier that allowed TCR cDNA molecules to be counted accurately. Specific primers in the conserved constant-segment region were used to synthesize first-strand cDNA for the TCR alpha and beta chains. Each cDNA library was double barcoded, with a SMART-Mk sample barcode plus Illumina barcodes, to control for contamination. TruSeq adapter sequences, together with Illumina sample barcodes, were added in two successive PCR steps. The TCR alpha and beta cDNA libraries were sequenced on the Illumina HiSeq platform using custom primers. On the authors' methods: Unique molecular identifiers were extracted from raw reads with MiGEC, and CDR3 positions were determined with MiXCR. For each individual, recombination models were inferred using an EM algorithm with the repgenHMM and IGoR tools. The analysis of shared clonotypes was done with the tcR package in R, with sharing normalized by the product of cloneset sizes. To study raw recombination without the effects of thymic and clonal selection, out-of-frame nonproductive sequences were analyzed. The public reads were run again by TCRdb, first through fastp at Q25 and then through MiXCR, and only productive beta chains were kept. Each record represents a unique CDR3 protein, reported with the most common genes and DNA among its rows. The V and J calls follow TCRdb's processing rather than the paper's. This sample lists approximately 410,000 distinct CDR3 sequences; under 20% were detected once. The ten largest make up 9% to 15% of the sample.

This clonotype was picked up one time. Its cognate antigen has yet to be identified. No clone much larger than this one lies a single base away; base qualities are absent. Evidence from one read is weak. Sequencing used naive T cells sorted from blood. Explained via the paper, the cell subset or site label denotes: cells isolated with a human naive T-cell isolation kit. This clonotype was obtained from a man aged 45-65 years in good health.

The sequence in DNA is TGCGCCAGCAGCTTGCAAGCTAGCACCCCGTACAATGAGCAGTTCTTC. Its product reads: CASSLQASTPYNEQFF. Recombination linked TRBV5-1 to TRBJ2-1, and perhaps TRBD2 as D gene, on 5 matching bases. According to the germline V gene, CDR1 reads SGHRS and CDR2 reads YFSETQ. The V end loses 1 base and the J end loses 4 bases, and a stretch of 15 bases separates them. The CDR3 starts with the cysteine, ends with the phenylalanine, and has 16 residues. Only the CDR3 portion is preserved as DNA: 48 bases, with reading frame beginning at the first base. With the portions outside the CDR3 filled from the reference TRBV5-1 and TRBJ2-1 genes, the complete variable region becomes KAGVTQTPRYLIKTRGQQVTLSCSPISGHRSVSWYQQTPGQGLQFLFEYFSETQRNKGNFPGRFSGRQFSNSRSEMNVSTLELGDSALYLCASSLQASTPYNEQFFGPGTRLTVL.